Listed here is a single TCR beta chain. In the original analysis: Researchers report that nucleated cell counts were estimated from reference gene primer amplification. Libraries were prepared by immunoSEQ multiplex PCR; TCRdb keeps only in-frame clonotypes and omits some of them. The D gene and trimming were derived from the DNA, and the V and J assignments and clone size from that table. The repertoire consists of 100,000 to 150,000 clones, with around 80% occurring once and the leading ten covering around 37%. These data originate in a study of blood T cell repertoires in COVID-19. Study details: There were acute and convalescent COVID-19 samples, and they came from the United States, Italy and Spain. Sources were T cells, B-cell-depleted T cells, or PBMCs; the material itself was cDNA or gDNA.

The ends were cut back, 5 bases at V and 11 bases at J, with 21 bases in the middle. There are 15 residues in the CDR3. Germline CDR1 SEHNR, CDR2 FQNEAQ (reference sequence). Input material: peripheral blood. The TCR was taken from a man aged 35 to 55 with active or convalescent COVID-19. V and J are TRBV7-9 and TRBJ1-4; D is uncertain. DNA of the CDR3: TGTGCCAGCAGCACCCCCCGGCAAGAAAGCGGGAAACTGTTTTTT. It codes for CASSTPRQESGKLFF.